This TCR beta chain stems from a study of blood T cell repertoires in COVID-19. Study overall: From the United States, Italy and Spain came samples of acute and convalescent COVID-19.

Trimming at V came to 1 base and at J to 4 bases, leaving 3 bases not matched to a gene. Germline loops: CDR1 SQVTM, CDR2 ANQGSEA. The CDR3 contains 13 residues. Profiling relied on immunoSEQ multiplex PCR, and the TCRdb table lists in-frame clones only, not all of them. The sample shows some 38,000 clones, around 73% of them seen only once. Specimen: peripheral blood. The chain couples TRBV29-1 to TRBJ2-7, with 8 bases aligning to TRBD1. The clonotype comes from a man aged 70 or older with acute or convalescent COVID-19. The CDR3 nucleotides read TGCAGCGTTGAAGGCAGGGGGCTTTACGAGCAGTACTTC. Translation: CSVEGRGLYEQYF.